Below are 9 T cell receptor beta chains sequenced from a single sample in a study of T-cell reconstitution after alpha-beta-depleted transplantation in children. Unique molecular identifiers tagged the TCRbeta library. A single record per CDR3 protein comes from TCRdb applying MiXCR to the PCR reads. The sample carries hundreds of thousands of distinct CDR3 sequences, 15% to 20% recorded once. The sample was PBMCs from the stem cell graft donor, taken from the stem cell graft. Receptors were obtained from a human donor who donated a stem cell graft to a child with acute myeloid leukemia.

This clonotype occurred many times. The V and J genes are TRBV9 and TRBJ2-5; D gene uncertain. The CDR3 sequence is 14 residues long. Trimming left V 0 bases short and J 2 bases short, with 8 bases between. The germline V gene has CDR1 SGDLS and CDR2 YYNGEE. In DNA, the CDR3 is TGTGCCAGCAGCGTAGAAGGCAGACAAGAGACCCAGTACTTC. Its protein is CASSVEGRQETQYF.

This clonotype was detected ten times or more. The V call is TRBV15, the J call TRBJ2-3, with TRBD2 as a possible D gene (5 bases). V was pared by 1 base and J by 2 bases, with 7 bases between. This CDR3 contains 14 residues. The germline V gene has CDR1 LNHNV and CDR2 YYDKDF (reference sequence). The CDR3 nucleotides read TGTGCCACCAGCAGAGGCGGGTTCACAGATACGCAGTATTTT. Translated, it gives CATSRGGFTDTQYF.

The V gene is TRBV6-1, the J gene TRBJ1-2, with no clear D. CDR1 MNHNS and CDR2 SASEGT come from the germline V gene. This CDR3 has 11 residues. V lost 2 bases to trimming and J lost 8 bases, with 6 bases between them. The CDR3 DNA is TGTGCCAGCAGTGAATTCGGAGGCTACACCTTC. Protein sequence: CASSEFGGYTF.

This clonotype has a count of ten or more. CDR3 amino acids: CASSPGHQNTEAFF. CDR3 nucleotide sequence: TGTGCCAGCAGCCCGGGACACCAAAACACTGAAGCTTTCTTT. The chain employs TRBV7-2 and TRBJ1-1; TRBD1 is a possible D gene (6 bases). V dropped 5 bases and J dropped 2 bases, with 12 bases sitting between them. Germline V gene lookup returns CDR1 SGHTA and CDR2 FQGNSA. The CDR3 is 14 amino acids.

This clonotype came up a few times. The chain recombines TRBV12-3 or TRBV12-4 with TRBJ2-3; the match to TRBD2 covers 8 bases. V dropped 1 base and J dropped 5; count of bases not matched to a gene: 5. The CDR3 is 15 amino acids. This CDR3 reads CASSLGGGPRDTQYF. CDR3 DNA sequence: TGTGCCAGCAGTTTAGGCGGGGGGCCCCGAGATACGCAGTATTTT.

This clonotype was counted at least ten times. V usage is TRBV6-5 and J usage is TRBJ2-7, with D hard to call. Trimming took 2 bases from V and 3 from J, leaving 8 bases between them. Germline lookup yields CDR1 MNHEY and CDR2 SVGAGI. The CDR3 has 13 amino acids. CDR3 residues: CASSYAEYYEQYF. In nucleotides, the CDR3 is TGTGCCAGCAGTTACGCAGAGTACTACGAGCAGTACTTC.

This clonotype was seen at least ten times. Here the CDR3 reads CASSFRGRNEQFF. CDR3 DNA: TGTGCCAGCAGCTTCAGGGGACGCAATGAGCAGTTCTTC. The chain is built from TRBV7-9 and TRBJ2-1, with D maybe TRBD1 (6 bases). V was clipped by 3 bases and J by 6 bases, with 9 bases between them. Germline CDR1 is SEHNR and CDR2 is FQNEAQ (reference sequence). The CDR3 is 13 amino acids.

The chain is built from TRBV7-8 and TRBJ2-5, with D maybe TRBD1 (6 bases). The CDR3 sequence is 15 residues long. Trimming stripped 5 bases from V and 5 bases from J, with 18 bases between. Germline V gene sequence: CDR1 SGHVS, CDR2 FQNEAQ. For the CDR3, the DNA is TGTGCCAGCAGCCCTCCCGGGACCACAGGGGAGACCCAGTACTTC. This codes for CASSPPGTTGETQYF.

With respect to this clonotype: A read error is possible here, since a much larger clone lies one base away. The chain is built from TRBV20-1 and TRBJ2-7, with D perhaps TRBD2 (6 bases). Germline-derived CDR1 and CDR2 are DFQATT and SNEGSKA (reference sequence). The CDR3 contains 12 residues. V was shortened by 1 base and J by 9 bases, with 13 bases between the two germline ends. CDR3 coding DNA: TGCAGTGCTAGAGCAGGGTTGGGGGGGCAGTACTTC. This sequence encodes CSARAGLGGQYF.